This record concerns one TCR beta chain sequence. Its antigen is not yet known. Base-call qualities are not available, and no considerably larger clone is one nucleotide away. The germline V gene yields SGHAT for CDR1 and FQNNGV for CDR2. Relative to germline, V is 5 bases shorter and J is 5 bases shorter, with 18 bases between their ends. Counted from cysteine to phenylalanine, this CDR3 has 15 amino acids. Only CDR3 DNA remains: 45 bases, in frame from the first base. This entry belongs to a study of blood T cell repertoires in COVID-19 (dated by TCRdb to the early 2020s). Context from the whole study: The collaborator samples originated in the United States, Italy and Spain and spanned the acute and convalescent phases of COVID-19. The material from the prospective study consisted of cDNA or gDNA derived from T cells, B-cell-depleted T cells, or PBMCs. The dataset comprised deeply sampled blood TCRbeta repertoires from subjects exposed to, actively infected with, or recovered from COVID-19. The samples were drawn from two sources: the first 160 participants of the ongoing ImmuneRACE study, and 1,200 or so subjects contributed by 6 global collaborators. HLA class I and class II types, where available, came from metadata supplied by the sample provider rather than from assay-based typing. A freely available public database, intended as a resource for researchers studying the immune response to SARS-CoV-2, is where the repertoires were released. A de-identified subject ID, COVID-19 status, age in years and sex were almost always included in the sample metadata. The paper as a whole reports these results and caveats: The quantity of clinical and demographic metadata differed by source and by participant and was supplied without curation.

The immunoSEQ Assay, a bias-controlled multiplex PCR, was used to amplify TCRbeta CDR3 regions from genomic DNA. As for the authors' bioinformatics: The number of nucleated cells in each sample was estimated by amplification of reference gene primers within the assay. To quantify the absolute abundance of each unique TCRbeta CDR3 rearrangement, sequence reads were collapsed and filtered. Productive Simpson clonality was computed per sample as the square root of Simpson's diversity index over productive rearrangements. Held by TCRdb, this immuneACCESS table contains in-frame sequences only and omits some clones. Under half of the omission traces to an unresolved V gene where checked; the cause of the rest is unknown. D and trimming come from the DNA, and the V and J calls and clone size come from that table. The sample table holds about 230,000 clones, of which roughly four fifths were seen once. The ten largest clones capture 6% to 9.5% of the sample.

The collaborating institutions used their own protocols to collect whole blood in K2EDTA tubes. Collaborator samples were shipped for TCRbeta analysis as frozen whole blood, isolated PBMCs, or DNA extracted from either sample type. The receptor comes from a woman aged 50 to 60 with acute or convalescent COVID-19. The V and J segments used are TRBV11-2 and TRBJ2-5; TRBD1 could be the D gene, as 5 bases match. Material: peripheral blood. The CDR3 region: CASSRQNSGFETQYF. The bases are TGTGCCAGCAGCCGTCAAAACTCAGGGTTTGAGACCCAGTACTTC.